The TCR beta chain under discussion was sequenced for a study of blood T cells in healthy people across ages (dated by TCRdb to the mid-2010s). For context, the study as a whole: In model experiments, template switching captured roughly one uniquely barcoded TCR beta cDNA molecule for every two T cells. For two donors (one aged 18 to 29 and one aged 80 or older), the study analyzed two additional independent replicas of 1 million unique cDNA reads from the same blood draw. Age-related changes in TCR beta repertoire diversity were measured in the study by deep sequencing normalized with unique cDNA molecular identifiers. Donors were grouped into four age groups: young (average roughly 17 years), middle-aged (roughly 37), aged (approximately 67) and long-lived (approximately 81). To avoid experimental bias, donors of different ages were randomly spread across the sequencing lanes. Points the paper makes about the study in general: Estimates of total diversity from one million sequenced T cells were regarded as lower bounds and underestimates. Observed TCR beta diversity correlated strongly with the percentage of naive T cells measured by flow cytometry. Observed TCR beta diversity per million T cells fell roughly linearly with age, and a significant reduction was already apparent by age roughly 40. Compared with the aged group, the long-lived group had more naive CD4+ T cells, fewer expanded clones and increased TCR diversity, a pattern suggesting age selection. Because donor CMV infection status was unknown, age-related changes in expanded clonotypes were potentially confounded. Bulk unsorted PBMC profiling prevented conclusive comparison of naive and antigen-experienced compartments.

Systemically healthy Caucasian individuals from Russia, 35 to 50 in total and aged about 6 to 100 years, were included as donors. About 10 milliliters of peripheral blood were drawn from each donor into EDTA-treated Vacutainer tubes. Ficoll-Paque density-gradient centrifugation was used to isolate PBMCs, with at least 6 million per sample. Trizol reagent was used to extract total RNA from the PBMCs, yielding at least 5.5 micrograms per sample. For every donor, flow cytometry on a PBMC aliquot measured the percentage of naive CD45RAhigh/CD27high T cells. As encoded in the germline V gene, CDR1 is SQVTM while CDR2 is ANQGSEA. V is cut back by 5 bases and J by 3 bases, with 3 bases in the junction unmatched. From the cysteine through the phenylalanine, the CDR3 covers 13 amino acids. The sequence is cut down to CDR3 DNA, 39 bases in frame from base 1. Notes on this clonotype: This receptor's antigen is unknown. One base away there is no much larger clone; base qualities are not given.

The library was prepared using 5' RACE. Instrument on record: Illumina HiSeq 2500. A second PCR of about 7 to 12 cycles was run with a J-beta primer mix and a sample-barcoded 5' primer. A unique molecular identifier was introduced onto each TCR beta cDNA molecule by a template-switch 5' adaptor carrying 12 random nucleotides. Each sample yielded at least 2.5 million CDR3-containing paired-end reads. All of the RNA was converted into first-strand cDNA using the Mint cDNA synthesis kit, with a TRBC-specific oligonucleotide serving as the primer. Following uracil-DNA glycosylase treatment, all cDNA underwent a first 18-cycle PCR with the universal primers M1SS and BC2_uni_R. Regarding the original processing steps: Normalization of each sample was performed by random selection of 1 million high-quality reads, each carrying a distinct molecular identifier. Instead of being binned into consensus sequences, reads with shared molecular identifiers were discarded. MiTCR, set to a Q25 quality threshold and the strictest error-elimination algorithm, was used for CDR3 identification, clonotype clustering and error correction. A nonparametric unseen species model with Euler transformation was used to estimate a lower bound on total TCR beta diversity. The public reads were reanalyzed by TCRdb: fastp trimming at Q25, MiXCR alignment, in-frame beta chains only. Each record represents a unique CDR3 protein, reported with the most common genes and DNA among its rows. For this entry, the V and J calls and clone size follow TCRdb and not the study's own pipeline. Recorded for this sample are 850,000 to 950,000 distinct CDR3 sequences; under 30% of them occurred a single time. The top ten hold 15% to 20% of the sample.

This clonotype originated in a woman older than 75 in good health. Material for sequencing was blood. The receptor chain draws on TRBV29-1 and TRBJ2-3, with 9 bases aligning to TRBD2. The nucleotides are TGCAGCGTTAGGACTAGCGAGACAGATACGCAGTATTTT. Its protein product is CSVRTSETDTQYF.